These 7 T cell receptor beta chains were sequenced from one sample in a study. One entry per CDR3 protein results from TCRdb running MiXCR on the 5' RACE reads. This table holds nearly 55,000 distinct CDR3 sequences, over 20% found once. The specimen was tumor-infiltrating naive CD4+ T cells sorted from the breast tumor. The subset here: naive CD4+ T cells, CD4+CD45RA+CD25-. The source is a female donor with breast cancer.

This clonotype was observed at least ten times. The rearrangement links TRBV20-1 to TRBJ2-3; TRBD2 matches 10 bases. The CDR3 length is 13 residues. Looked up from germline, CDR1 is DFQATT and CDR2 is SNEGSKA (reference sequence). The V segment lost 7 bases and the J segment 3 bases; nucleotides outside the gene matches: 4. The CDR3 coding sequence is TGCAGTGGTGAGCGGGAGGGAACAGATACGCAGTATTTT. Amino acids: CSGEREGTDTQYF.

This clonotype has a handful of counts. The rearrangement links TRBV10-3 to TRBJ2-2; 7 bases align to TRBD2. The germline CDR1 and CDR2 sequences are ENHRY and SYGVKD. The CDR3 length is 16 residues. V dropped 8 bases and J dropped 2; count of bases not matched to a gene: 11. This CDR3 reads CAIARTRGRNTGELFF. CDR3 bases: TGTGCCATCGCCCGGACTAGGGGCCGAAACACCGGGGAGCTGTTTTTT.

This clonotype was seen a few times. The chain joins TRBV6-5 to TRBJ2-7; a possible D gene is TRBD1 (6 bases). The CDR3 consists of 15 residues. Germline V gene lookup returns CDR1 MNHEY and CDR2 SVGAGI. The germline V and J ends were trimmed by 8 bases and 0 bases, with 17 bases remaining between them. The CDR3 sequence: CASGPRGSLSYEQYF. CDR3 nucleotides: TGTGCCAGCGGCCCCAGGGGATCCCTCTCCTACGAGCAGTACTTC.

This clonotype has more than one count but fewer than ten. J is TRBJ1-2 and V is TRBV7-3, with TRBD1 matching over 7 bases. There are 13 residues in the CDR3. J gave up 8 bases and V 5 bases, and 8 bases lay outside the gene matches. Looked up from germline, CDR1 is SGHTA and CDR2 is FQGTGA. CDR3 amino acids: CASSHSDREGYTF. CDR3 bases: TGTGCCAGCAGCCATTCTGACAGGGAGGGCTACACCTTC. Drawing the rest from reference TRBV7-3 and TRBJ1-2, the complete variable domain is GAGVSQTPSNKVTEKGKYVELRCDPISGHTALYWYRQSLGQGPEFLIYFQGTGAADDSGLPNDRFFAVRPEGSVSTLKIQRTERGDSAVYLCASSHSDREGYTFGSGTRLTVV.

This clonotype was seen many times. This chain joins TRBV5-1 and TRBJ1-1; TRBD1 is a possible D gene (5 bases). The CDR3 spans 14 residues. Germline V gives CDR1 SGHRS, CDR2 YFSETQ. V was cut by 0 bases and J by 7 bases, with 13 bases left in between. The CDR3 loop is CASSLGGAEGEAFF. The CDR3 bases are TGCGCCAGCAGCTTGGGCGGGGCGGAGGGTGAAGCTTTCTTT.

The chain recombines TRBV4-1 with TRBJ2-1; 10 bases map to TRBD2. The germline gives CDR1 MGHRA, CDR2 YSYEKL. The CDR3 loop spans 20 amino acids. Trimming at V came to 2 bases and at J to 6 bases, leaving 19 bases not matched to a gene. CDR3 DNA sequence: TGCGCCAGCAGCCAACTCTCTAGCGGGAGTCTAATTGGTAAGCGCAATGAGCAGTTCTTC. Protein sequence: CASSQLSSGSLIGKRNEQFF.

This clonotype was observed a handful of times. The J gene is TRBJ2-3, the V gene TRBV10-3; D uncertain. The CDR3 spans 13 residues. Germline lookup yields CDR1 ENHRY and CDR2 SYGVKD. Trimming removed 2 bases at V and 3 bases at J, with 6 bases between. CDR3 protein: CAISEVGTDTQYF. The CDR3 DNA reads as TGTGCCATCAGTGAGGTAGGAACAGATACGCAGTATTTT.